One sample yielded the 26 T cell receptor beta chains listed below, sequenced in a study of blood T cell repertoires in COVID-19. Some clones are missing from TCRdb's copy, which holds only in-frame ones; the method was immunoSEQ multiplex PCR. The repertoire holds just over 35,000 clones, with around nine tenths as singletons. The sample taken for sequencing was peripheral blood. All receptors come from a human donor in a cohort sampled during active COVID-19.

CDR3 coding DNA: TGCGCCAGCAGCCCCTCGGACAGGGGCCCCTACAATGAGCAGTTCTTC. Translated, it gives CASSPSDRGPYNEQFF. This chain joins TRBV4-1 and TRBJ2-1; 9 bases line up with TRBD1. The J segment lost 2 bases and the V segment lost 4 bases, leaving 6 bases of the junction unmatched. The CDR3 has 16 residues. The germline V gene encodes CDR1 MGHRA and CDR2 YSYEKL.

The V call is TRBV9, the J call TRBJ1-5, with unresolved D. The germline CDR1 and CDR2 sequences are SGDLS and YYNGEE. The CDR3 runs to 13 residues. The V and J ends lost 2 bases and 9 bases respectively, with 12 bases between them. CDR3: CASSVTSSGPQHF. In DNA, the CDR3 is TGTGCCAGCAGCGTGACATCCTCTGGGCCCCAGCATTTT.

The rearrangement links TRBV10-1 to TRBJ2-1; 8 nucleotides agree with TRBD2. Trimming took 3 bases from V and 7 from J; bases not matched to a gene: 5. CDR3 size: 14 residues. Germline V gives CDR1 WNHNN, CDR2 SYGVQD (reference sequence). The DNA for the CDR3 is TGCGCCAGCAGTGACCAGCGGGGGAGGAATGAGCAGTTCTTC. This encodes CASSDQRGRNEQFF.

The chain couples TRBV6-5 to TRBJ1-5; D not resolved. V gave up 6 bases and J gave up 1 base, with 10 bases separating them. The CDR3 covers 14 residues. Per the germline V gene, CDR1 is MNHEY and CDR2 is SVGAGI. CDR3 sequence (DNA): TGTGCCAGCAGCAGAGGCTGGAGCAATCAGCCCCAGCATTTT. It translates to CASSRGWSNQPQHF.

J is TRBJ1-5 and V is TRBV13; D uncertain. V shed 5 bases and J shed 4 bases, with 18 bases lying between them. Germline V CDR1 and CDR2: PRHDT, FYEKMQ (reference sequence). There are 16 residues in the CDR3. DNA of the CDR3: TGTGCCAGCAGCATCGGCGCAGGATGGGTGAATCAGCCCCAGCATTTT. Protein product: CASSIGAGWVNQPQHF. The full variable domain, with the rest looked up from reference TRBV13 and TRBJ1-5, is AAGVIQSPRHLIKEKRETATLKCYPIPRHDTVYWYQQGPGQDPQFLISFYEKMQSDKGSIPDRFSAQQFSDYHSELNMSSLELGDSALYFCASSIGAGWVNQPQHFGDGTRLSIL.

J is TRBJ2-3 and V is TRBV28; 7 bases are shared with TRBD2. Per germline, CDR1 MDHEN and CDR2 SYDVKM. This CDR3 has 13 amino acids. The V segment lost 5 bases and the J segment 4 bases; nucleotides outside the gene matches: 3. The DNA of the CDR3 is TGTGCCAGCAGTCTGGGGGGGTCAGATACGCAGTATTTT. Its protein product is CASSLGGSDTQYF.

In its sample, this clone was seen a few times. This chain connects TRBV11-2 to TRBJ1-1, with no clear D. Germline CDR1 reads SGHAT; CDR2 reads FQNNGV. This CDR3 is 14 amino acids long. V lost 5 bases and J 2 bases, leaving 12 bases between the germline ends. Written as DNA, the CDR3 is TGTGCCAGCAGCACGAGCTTATTAAACACTGAAGCTTTCTTT. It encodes CASSTSLLNTEAFF.

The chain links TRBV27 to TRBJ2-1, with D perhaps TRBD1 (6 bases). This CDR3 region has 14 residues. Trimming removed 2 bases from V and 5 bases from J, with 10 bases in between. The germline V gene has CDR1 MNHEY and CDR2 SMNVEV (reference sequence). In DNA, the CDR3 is TGTGCCAGCAGTTTAACGGACAGCAACAATGAGCAGTTCTTC. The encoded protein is CASSLTDSNNEQFF.

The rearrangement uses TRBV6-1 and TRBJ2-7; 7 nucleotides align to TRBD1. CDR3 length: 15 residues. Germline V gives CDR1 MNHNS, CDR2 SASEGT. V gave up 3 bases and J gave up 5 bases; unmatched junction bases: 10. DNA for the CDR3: TGTGCCAGCAGTGACAGACAGGGTGGTTGGGACGAGCAGTACTTC. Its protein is CASSDRQGGWDEQYF.

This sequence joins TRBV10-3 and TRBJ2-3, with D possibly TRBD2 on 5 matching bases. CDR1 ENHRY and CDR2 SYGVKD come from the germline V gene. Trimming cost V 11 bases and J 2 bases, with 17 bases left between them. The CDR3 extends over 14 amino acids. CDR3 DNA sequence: TGTGCCGCAAAGGGCGAGGGATTCACAGATACGCAGTATTTT. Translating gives CAAKGEGFTDTQYF.

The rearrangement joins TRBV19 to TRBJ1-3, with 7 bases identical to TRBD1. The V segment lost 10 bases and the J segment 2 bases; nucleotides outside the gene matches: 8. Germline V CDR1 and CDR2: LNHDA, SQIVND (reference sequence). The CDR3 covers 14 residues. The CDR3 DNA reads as TGTGCCACCAGGGACAGCTCCCCTGGAAACACCATATATTTT. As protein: CATRDSSPGNTIYF.

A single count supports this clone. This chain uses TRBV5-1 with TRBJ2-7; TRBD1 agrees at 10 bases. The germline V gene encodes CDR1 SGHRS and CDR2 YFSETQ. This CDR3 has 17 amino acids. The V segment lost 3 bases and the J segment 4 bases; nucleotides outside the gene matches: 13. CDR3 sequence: CASSSGPPRTGGYEQYF. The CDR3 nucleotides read TGCGCCAGCAGCTCCGGACCCCCCCGGACAGGGGGTTACGAGCAGTACTTC.

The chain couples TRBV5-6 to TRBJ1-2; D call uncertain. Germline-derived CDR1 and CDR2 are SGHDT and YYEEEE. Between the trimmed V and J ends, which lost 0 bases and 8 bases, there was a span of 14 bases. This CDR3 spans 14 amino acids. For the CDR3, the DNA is TGTGCCAGCAGCTTGGGAGGCCCCCTTTGGGGCTACACCTTC. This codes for CASSLGGPLWGYTF.

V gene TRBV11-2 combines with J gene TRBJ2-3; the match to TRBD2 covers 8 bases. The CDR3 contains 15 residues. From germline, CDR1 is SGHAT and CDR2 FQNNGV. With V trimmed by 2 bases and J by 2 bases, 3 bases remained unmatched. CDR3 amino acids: CASSLWRGATDTQYF. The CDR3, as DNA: TGTGCCAGCAGCTTATGGCGGGGGGCCACAGATACGCAGTATTTT.

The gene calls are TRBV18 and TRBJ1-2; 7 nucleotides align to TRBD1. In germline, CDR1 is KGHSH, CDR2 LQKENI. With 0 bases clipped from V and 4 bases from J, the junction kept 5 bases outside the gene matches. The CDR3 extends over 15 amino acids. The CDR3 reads CASSPPMTGPYGYTF. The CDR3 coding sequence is TGTGCCAGCTCACCACCGATGACAGGGCCCTATGGCTACACCTTC.

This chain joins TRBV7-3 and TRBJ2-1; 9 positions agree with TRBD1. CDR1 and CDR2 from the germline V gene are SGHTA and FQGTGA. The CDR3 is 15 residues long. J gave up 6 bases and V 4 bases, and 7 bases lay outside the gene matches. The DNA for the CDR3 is TGTGCCAGCAGCTCCGCCGGGACAGGGCGCAATGAGCAGTTCTTC. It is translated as CASSSAGTGRNEQFF.

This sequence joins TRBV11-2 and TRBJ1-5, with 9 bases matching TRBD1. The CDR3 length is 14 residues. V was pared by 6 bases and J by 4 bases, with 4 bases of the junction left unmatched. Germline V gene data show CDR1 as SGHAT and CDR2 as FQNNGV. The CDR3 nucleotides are TGTGCCAGCAGTACGGGACAGGGAAATCAGCCCCAGCATTTT. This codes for CASSTGQGNQPQHF.

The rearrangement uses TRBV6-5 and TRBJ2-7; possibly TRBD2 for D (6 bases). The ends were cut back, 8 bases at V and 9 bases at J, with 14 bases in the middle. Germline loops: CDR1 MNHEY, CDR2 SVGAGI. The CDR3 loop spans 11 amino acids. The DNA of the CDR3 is TGTGCCAGCGGCGCTCTGGGAGGGCAGTACTTC. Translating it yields CASGALGGQYF.

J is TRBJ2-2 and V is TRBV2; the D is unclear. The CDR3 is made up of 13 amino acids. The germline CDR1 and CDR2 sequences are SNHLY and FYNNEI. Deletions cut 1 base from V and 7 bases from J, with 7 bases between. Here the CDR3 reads CASSEVGRGELFF. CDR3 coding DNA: TGTGCCAGCAGTGAAGTGGGCCGCGGGGAGCTGTTTTTT.

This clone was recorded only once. CDR3 protein: CASSFPGTELEKLFF. The CDR3 bases are TGTGCCAGCAGCTTCCCCGGGACTGAACTTGAAAAACTGTTTTTT. J is TRBJ1-4 and V is TRBV7-9, with a tentative D call TRBD1 (5 bases). The CDR3 covers 15 residues. Trimming took 3 bases from V and 7 from J, leaving 15 bases between them. Germline CDR1 reads SEHNR; CDR2 reads FQNEAQ (reference sequence).

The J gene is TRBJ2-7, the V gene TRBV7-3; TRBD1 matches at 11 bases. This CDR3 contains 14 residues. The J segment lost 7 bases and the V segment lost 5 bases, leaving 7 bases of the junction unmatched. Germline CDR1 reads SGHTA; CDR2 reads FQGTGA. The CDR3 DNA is TGTGCCAGCAGCCTCGGACAGGGGGCGAAAGAGCAGTACTTC. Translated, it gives CASSLGQGAKEQYF.

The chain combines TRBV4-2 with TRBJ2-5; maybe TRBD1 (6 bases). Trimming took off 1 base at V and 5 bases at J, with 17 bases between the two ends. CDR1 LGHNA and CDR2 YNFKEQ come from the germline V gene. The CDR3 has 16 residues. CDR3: CASSQVGAEGGETQYF. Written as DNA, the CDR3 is TGTGCCAGCAGCCAAGTCGGGGCTGAAGGGGGTGAGACCCAGTACTTC.

This chain's CDR3 is CASSLPTGGKSNYGYTF. CDR3 nucleotide sequence: TGTGCCAGCAGTTTACCTACAGGGGGCAAGTCGAACTATGGCTACACCTTC. The chain couples TRBV28 to TRBJ1-2; TRBD1 matches at 9 bases. Germline loops: CDR1 MDHEN, CDR2 SYDVKM. This CDR3 has 17 amino acids. The V segment lost 2 bases and the J segment 2 bases; nucleotides outside the gene matches: 9.

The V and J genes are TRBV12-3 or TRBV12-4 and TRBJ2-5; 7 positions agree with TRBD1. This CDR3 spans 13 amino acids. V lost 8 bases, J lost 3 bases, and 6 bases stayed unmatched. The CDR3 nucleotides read TGTGCCAGCTCGACCGGGACAGAAGAGACCCAGTACTTC. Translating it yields CASSTGTEETQYF.

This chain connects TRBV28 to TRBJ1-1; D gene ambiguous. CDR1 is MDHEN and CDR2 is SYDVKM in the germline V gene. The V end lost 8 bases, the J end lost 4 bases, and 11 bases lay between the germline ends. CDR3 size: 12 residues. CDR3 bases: TGTGCCAGCGCTCCGGGGAGCACTGAAGCTTTCTTT. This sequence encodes CASAPGSTEAFF.

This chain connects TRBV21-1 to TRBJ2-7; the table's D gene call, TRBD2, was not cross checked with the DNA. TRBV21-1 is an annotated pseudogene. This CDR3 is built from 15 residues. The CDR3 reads CATLGGGALSYEQYF. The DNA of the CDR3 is TGTGCCACCCTAGGCGGGGGAGCACTTTCCTACGAGCAGTACTTC.